The 18 T cell receptor beta chains listed next were all sequenced from one sample in a study of control samples from healthy donors and cancer patients. Here immunoSEQ multiplex PCR was the method, and the copy in TCRdb shows in-frame clones only, minus some. The profile covers approximately 66,000 clones, with 90% appearing a single time and around 5.9% taken by the ten largest. The material sequenced was PBMCs. The source of these receptors is a man between 60 and 75 years old with colorectal cancer.

The gene calls are TRBV5-1 and TRBJ2-2; D is uncertain. The CDR3 consists of 14 residues. Looked up from germline, CDR1 is SGHRS and CDR2 is YFSETQ. Trimming shortened V by 10 bases and J by 1 base, and 14 bases separated the two germline ends. The CDR3 region has the DNA TGCGCCGGCACACCCTACAGGAACACCGGGGAGCTGTTTTTT. Protein: CAGTPYRNTGELFF.

The rearrangement links TRBV19 to TRBJ2-4, with D possibly TRBD2 on 6 matching bases. The V end was cut by 0 bases, the J end by 1 base, with 10 bases between. Germline lookup yields CDR1 LNHDA and CDR2 SQIVND (reference sequence). The CDR3 totals 16 residues. The CDR3 DNA sequence: TGTGCCAGTAGTATAGACGGGGGTAGGGCCAAAAACATTCAGTACTTC. This sequence encodes CASSIDGGRAKNIQYF.

The V and J genes are TRBV2 and TRBJ2-3; D is possibly TRBD1 (5 bases). Germline V gives CDR1 SNHLY, CDR2 FYNNEI. This CDR3 region has 16 residues. V shed 1 base and J shed 4 bases, with 15 bases lying between them. This CDR3 is CASSEGGQFRADTQYF. The CDR3 region has the DNA TGTGCCAGCAGTGAAGGGGGCCAGTTCAGGGCAGATACGCAGTATTTT. Based on the CDR3 plus reference TRBV2 and TRBJ2-3, the full variable domain is EPEVTQTPSHQVTQMGQEVILRCVPISNHLYFYWYRQILGQKVEFLVSFYNNEISEKSEIFDDQFSVERPDGSNFTLKIRSTKLEDSAMYFCASSEGGQFRADTQYFGPGTRLTVL.

The chain couples TRBV11-3 to TRBJ1-2; no definite D call. Germline CDR1 SGHNT, CDR2 YENEEA. Trimming took off 2 bases at V and 1 base at J, with 5 bases between the two ends. The CDR3 is 13 amino acids. In DNA form, the CDR3 reads TGTGCCAGCAGCTTATCCCTTAACTATGGCTACACCTTC. Translated, it gives CASSLSLNYGYTF.

The rearrangement joins TRBV3-1 (or the pseudogene TRBV3-2) to TRBJ2-7; D is possibly TRBD2 (7 bases). V lost 4 bases and J lost 2, with 12 bases in between. CDR3 length: 14 residues. Per the germline V gene, CDR1 is LGHDT and CDR2 is YNNKEL (reference sequence). The CDR3 sequence is CASSPGGGAYEQYF. The CDR3 region has the DNA TGTGCCAGCAGCCCCGGAGGGGGGGCCTACGAGCAGTACTTC.

The rearrangement links TRBV6-4 to TRBJ2-5, with 10 bases aligning to TRBD1. Germline V gene sequence: CDR1 MRHNA, CDR2 SNTAGT. This CDR3 region has 15 residues. V shed 6 bases, J shed 4 bases, and the junction held 8 bases outside the gene matches. Here the CDR3 DNA reads TGTGCCAGCAGCCAGGGGACAGGGGAAGGAGAGACCCAGTACTTC. This sequence encodes CASSQGTGEGETQYF.

The CDR3 reads CASSLRRNTEAFF. The CDR3 region has the DNA TGTGCCAGCAGTTTAAGGCGGAACACTGAAGCTTTCTTT. The chain has TRBV12-3 or TRBV12-4 and TRBJ1-1; D ambiguous. Trimming took off 2 bases at V and 1 base at J, with 5 bases between the two ends. The CDR3 is 13 residues long.

Regarding this clone: Relative to the germline gene, one junction end is altered; a read error may explain this. The genes are TRBV19 and TRBJ2-1; tentative D call: TRBD1 (5 bases). CDR3 length equals 12 residues. Looked up from germline, CDR1 is LNHDA and CDR2 is SQIVND (reference sequence). This CDR3 is CASSLGLKGLVF. The CDR3, as DNA: TGTGCCAGTAGTCTGGGTCTAAAGGGGTTGGTCTTC.

V usage is TRBV6-5 and J usage is TRBJ2-2, with TRBD1 identical over 9 bases. The V gene end was trimmed by 4 bases and the J gene end by 9 bases; junction bases not matched to a gene: 9. In germline, CDR1 is MNHEY, CDR2 SVGAGI. The CDR3 consists of 15 residues. The CDR3 protein is CASSSLGTGFRELFF. In DNA form, the CDR3 reads TGTGCCAGCAGTTCTTTAGGGACAGGGTTCAGGGAGCTGTTTTTT.

The genes are TRBV28 and TRBJ2-7; TRBD2 agrees at 13 bases. The germline gives CDR1 MDHEN, CDR2 SYDVKM. The CDR3 consists of 14 residues. The J segment lost 9 bases and the V segment lost 6 bases, leaving 8 bases of the junction unmatched. The CDR3 DNA follows: TGTGCCAGCAGCCCTGGACTAGCGGGGGTAGGGCAGTACTTC. Translated: CASSPGLAGVGQYF.

This sequence joins TRBV19 and TRBJ2-1; D remains ambiguous. Trimming took off 0 bases at V and 6 bases at J, with 3 bases between the two ends. The V gene's germline CDR1 is LNHDA and CDR2 SQIVND (reference sequence). This CDR3 contains 12 residues. CDR3 in DNA: TGTGCCAGTAGTATAGAGGGCAATGAGCAGTTCTTC. It specifies CASSIEGNEQFF.

The V call is TRBV19, the J call TRBJ1-4; the D gene is possibly TRBD1 (6 bases). CDR1 LNHDA and CDR2 SQIVND come from the germline V gene (reference sequence). With 6 bases removed from V and 5 bases from J, the gap between germline ends came to 13 bases. The length of the CDR3 is 14 residues. Written as DNA, the CDR3 is TGTGCCAGTAGGCACAGGGAAAACAATGAAAAACTGTTTTTT. This codes for CASRHRENNEKLFF.

The genes are TRBV5-1 and TRBJ2-3, with D uncertain. This CDR3 has 13 residues. Deletions cut 7 bases from V and 2 bases from J, with 11 bases between. Germline CDR1 is SGHRS and CDR2 is YFSETQ. The CDR3 loop reads CASGRMFTDTQYF. The CDR3 bases are TGCGCCAGCGGCCGGATGTTCACAGATACGCAGTATTTT.

CDR3 nucleotides: TGCGCCAGCAGCCAAGATAGTGCCCGAAGGACTGAAGCTTTCTTT. As protein: CASSQDSARRTEAFF. This chain connects TRBV4-3 to TRBJ1-1; no reliable D call. The germline V gene encodes CDR1 LGHNA and CDR2 YSLEER. The CDR3 extends over 15 amino acids. Trimming took off 0 bases at V and 5 bases at J, with 13 bases between the two ends.

The rearrangement links TRBV6-5 to TRBJ2-1; 7 nucleotides agree with TRBD1. The CDR3 is made up of 15 amino acids. Per germline, CDR1 MNHEY and CDR2 SVGAGI. V dropped 6 bases and J dropped 4; count of bases not matched to a gene: 9. CDR3 residues: CASRLRDSPYNEQFF. The CDR3 nucleotides are TGTGCCAGCAGACTTCGGGACAGCCCATACAATGAGCAGTTCTTC.

This sequence joins TRBV6-1 and TRBJ2-3, with TRBD1 as a possible D gene (6 bases). Germline-derived CDR1 and CDR2 are MNHNS and SASEGT. V dropped 3 bases and J dropped 6 bases, with 16 bases sitting between them. The CDR3 covers 15 residues. The CDR3 loop is CASSDTGKREDTQYF. CDR3 DNA: TGTGCCAGCAGTGACACAGGGAAACGTGAGGATACGCAGTATTTT.

This clone is medium-sized within its sample. CDR3 DNA sequence: TGTGCCAGCTCACTAAGGGACGCCCGGTATGGCTACACCTTC. It codes for CASSLRDARYGYTF. This rearrangement joins TRBV18 to TRBJ1-2; maybe TRBD1 (5 bases). Trimming stripped 4 bases from V and 5 bases from J, with 14 bases between. Germline CDR1 reads KGHSH; CDR2 reads LQKENI. This CDR3 is 14 amino acids long.

This sequence joins TRBV6-5 and TRBJ2-7; D might be TRBD1 or TRBD2, each matching 5 bases. The germline CDR1 and CDR2 sequences are MNHEY and SVGAGI. V was shortened by 8 bases and J by 6 bases, with 17 bases between the two germline ends. This CDR3 is 13 amino acids long. In DNA form, the CDR3 reads TGTGCCAGCGTACCGGGACGGGCCTTCGAGCAGTACTTC. This translates into CASVPGRAFEQYF.